This TCR beta chain was obtained from a study of shared T cell receptors in the human thymus. The V gene lost 6 bases and the J gene lost 8 bases, with 10 bases spanning the gap. The CDR3 covers 12 residues. Germline V CDR1 and CDR2: MDHEN, SYDVKM. TCRdb keeps only in-frame clones here, not all; method: immunoSEQ multiplex PCR. The table shows hundreds of thousands of clones, with 85% to 95% occurring only once. A single count supports this clone. The sample consisted of thymocytes. This TCR came from a human donor. This chain links TRBV28 with TRBJ1-4; D unresolved. This CDR3 is CASRLIREKLFF. Here the CDR3 DNA reads TGTGCCAGCAGGTTGATTAGAGAAAAACTGTTTTTT.